The clone carrying this T cell receptor beta chain was observed a handful of times. Its specificity is not known. Whole-study results and caveats: Tumor Treg TCRs overlapped most with tumor naive CD4+ cells. Whole repertoires were not studied in the larger cohort, only one V-J beta rearrangement.

There are 15 residues in the CDR3. Germline V gene sequence: CDR1 MNHEY, CDR2 SVGAGI. V lost 8 bases, J lost 0 bases, and 9 bases stayed unmatched. Memory CD4+ cells were defined as CD4+CD45RO+CD25-. Full-length variable regions came from constant-region reverse primers plus semi-nested Nested Universal Primer A PCR. MiXCR, applied by TCRdb to the 5' RACE reads, yields one record per CDR3 protein. The table has approximately 60,000 distinct CDR3 sequences, around a fifth seen once. The sequenced sample consisted of memory CD4+ T cells sorted from a lymph node. Subset in this sample: memory CD4+ T cells, CD4+CD45RO+CD25-. This receptor was obtained from a female donor with breast cancer. The chain joins TRBV6-5 to TRBJ2-7; 8 bases align to TRBD2. The CDR3 nucleotides are TGTGCCAGCGGACCGCTAGCGGGCTCCTCCTACGAGCAGTACTTC. The encoded protein is CASGPLAGSSYEQYF.